This is a list of T cell receptor beta chains from one sample in a study of brain T cells in children with intractable seizures. Produced via immunoSEQ multiplex PCR; TCRdb's table is partial and in-frame only. The profile shows some 41,000 clones, approximately 90% of them singletons. Sequencing was performed on peripheral blood, taken at surgery. Receptors were obtained from a girl aged 2 to 10 with tuberous sclerosis and intractable seizures. Both conserved end residues are part of each CDR3. Fields, in order: J gene, clone size, D gene, V gene, CDR3 DNA, CDR3 protein. D genes are given only for firm matches. Rows may omit the clone size; those that give it use once, few, many or a size class.

J: TRBJ1-1
size: .
D: .
V: TRBV9
DNA: TGTGCCAGCAGCTCCAGGACTTTATCTGAAGCTTTCTTT
CDR3: CASSSRTLSEAFF

J: TRBJ2-2
size: .
D: .
V: TRBV7-7
DNA: TGTGCCAGCAGCCTTAAAGGTGGAGGGACGAACACCGGGGAGCTGTTTTTT
CDR3: CASSLKGGGTNTGELFF

J: TRBJ1-5
size: .
D: .
V: TRBV30
DNA: TGTGCCTGGAGTGTACCCAGGGGATCGAAGCCCCAGCATTTT
CDR3: CAWSVPRGSKPQHF

J: TRBJ2-7
size: .
D: TRBD1
V: TRBV11-1
DNA: TGTGCCAGCAGCTTAGATCGGGACAGGAGTTACGAGCAGTACTTC
CDR3: CASSLDRDRSYEQYF

J: TRBJ1-3
size: .
D: .
V: TRBV29-1
DNA: TGCAGCGTTGAAAGTTCCAGGAAGGGAAACACCATATATTTT
CDR3: CSVESSRKGNTIYF

J: TRBJ2-3
size: .
D: TRBD2
V: TRBV12-5
DNA: TGTGCTAGTGGTTTGGCGAGCGGGGGAGGGAGCACAGATACGCAGTATTTT
CDR3: CASGLASGGGSTDTQYF

J: TRBJ2-7
size: .
D: .
V: TRBV20-1
DNA: TGCAGTGCTAGTGGAGGGGGGGACTCCTACGAGCAGTACTTC
CDR3: CSASGGGDSYEQYF

J: TRBJ2-3
size: .
D: TRBD1
V: TRBV15
DNA: TGTGCCACCAGCAGAGACCGGGACAGTTTGAATACGCAGTATTTT
CDR3: CATSRDRDSLNTQYF

J: TRBJ1-6
size: few
D: .
V: TRBV10-1
DNA: TGCGCCAGGCCTACCGGGATGCTAAGAGATTCACCCCTCCACTTT
CDR3: CARPTGMLRDSPLHF

J: TRBJ1-6
size: .
D: .
V: TRBV6-1
DNA: TGTGCCAGCAGTGAACAGGGAGGTTCACCCCTCCACTTT
CDR3: CASSEQGGSPLHF

J: TRBJ2-5
size: .
D: .
V: TRBV3-1/TRBV3-2
DNA: TGTGCCAGCAGCCACAGACGGAACGAGAGAGAGACCCAGTACTTC
CDR3: CASSHRRNERETQYF

J: TRBJ1-6
size: .
D: TRBD1
V: TRBV5-1
DNA: TGCGCCAGCACCCGACAGGGGGCTGATAATTCACCCCTCCACTTT
CDR3: CASTRQGADNSPLHF

J: TRBJ2-2
size: few
D: .
V: TRBV9
DNA: TGTGCCAGCAGCGCCTCGTCCGGGGAGCTGTTTTTT
CDR3: CASSASSGELFF

J: TRBJ2-1
size: .
D: TRBD2
V: TRBV5-1
DNA: TGCGCCAGCAGCCTAAGAGAGACTAGCGGGGGTAATGAGCAGTTCTTC
CDR3: CASSLRETSGGNEQFF

J: TRBJ1-4
size: .
D: .
V: TRBV23-1
DNA: TGCGCCAGCAGATTCACAGGGAACACTAATGAAAAACTGTTTTTT
CDR3: CASRFTGNTNEKLFF

J: TRBJ2-2
size: .
D: TRBD1
V: TRBV3-1/TRBV3-2
DNA: TGTGCCAGCAGCCCAGGGACAGGGTACCACGCCGGGGAGCTGTTTTTT
CDR3: CASSPGTGYHAGELFF

J: TRBJ1-2
size: .
D: TRBD1
V: TRBV7-6
DNA: TGTGCCAGCAGCCCTCTGACAGGGACGGATGGCTACACCTTC
CDR3: CASSPLTGTDGYTF

J: TRBJ1-6
size: .
D: TRBD1
V: TRBV5-1
DNA: TGCGCCAGCAGCTTGTCTCAGGACAGGGCGAATTCACCCCTCCACTTT
CDR3: CASSLSQDRANSPLHF

J: TRBJ2-3
size: .
D: .
V: TRBV25-1
DNA: TGTGCCAGCAGTGAACGGGCAGATACGCAGTATTTT
CDR3: CASSERADTQYF

J: TRBJ2-5
size: .
D: TRBD2
V: TRBV12-5
DNA: TGTGCTAGTGGTTTGGTACACATCCGGACTAGCGCCAATTTGGAGACCCAGTACTTC
CDR3: CASGLVHIRTSANLETQYF

J: TRBJ2-7
size: .
D: TRBD1
V: TRBV10-2
DNA: TGCGCCAGCAGTGAGTCGTGGGACAGGGGCTCCTACGAGCAGTACTTC
CDR3: CASSESWDRGSYEQYF

J: TRBJ2-5
size: .
D: .
V: TRBV29-1
DNA: TGCAGCGTTGACGGATACCAAGAGACCCAGTACTTC
CDR3: CSVDGYQETQYF

J: TRBJ1-6
size: .
D: .
V: TRBV6-5
DNA: TGTGCCAGCAAAGTCTCCCTTTATAATTCACCCCTCCACTTT
CDR3: CASKVSLYNSPLHF

J: TRBJ2-1
size: .
D: TRBD2
V: TRBV2
DNA: TGTGCCACCGGGGGGGGGATTGAGTTCTTC
CDR3: CATGGGIEFF

J: TRBJ2-3
size: .
D: .
V: TRBV24-1
DNA: TGTGCCACCAGCGAACCTTCAGGTCGGGACACAGATACGCAGTATTTT
CDR3: CATSEPSGRDTDTQYF

J: TRBJ2-3
size: .
D: .
V: TRBV5-4
DNA: TGTGCCAGCAGCTTCAGGGACCCCACAGATACGCAGTATTTT
CDR3: CASSFRDPTDTQYF

J: TRBJ1-2
size: .
D: .
V: TRBV29-1
DNA: TGCAGCGTGTCCGGAGTTACGCCTGGCTACACCTTC
CDR3: CSVSGVTPGYTF

J: TRBJ1-5
size: few
D: .
V: TRBV4-1
DNA: TGCGCCAGCAGCCAAGGCGATGGTAAAGGGGCGGCTTTGAATCAGCCCCAGCATTTT
CDR3: CASSQGDGKGAALNQPQHF

J: TRBJ2-5
size: once
D: TRBD1
V: TRBV6-6
DNA: TGTGCCAGCAGTGCCCCAGGGGGAGAGACCCAGTACTTC
CDR3: CASSAPGGETQYF

J: TRBJ2-1
size: .
D: .
V: TRBV2
DNA: TGTGCCAGCAATACTGAGACGGAGCACAATGAGCAGTTCTTC
CDR3: CASNTETEHNEQFF

J: TRBJ1-1
size: .
D: .
V: TRBV27
DNA: TGTGCCAGCAGTTTAAGAGGGGCGGGCAGCTTGAACACTGAAGCTTTCTTT
CDR3: CASSLRGAGSLNTEAFF

J: TRBJ2-1
size: .
D: .
V: TRBV2
DNA: TGTGCCAGCAGTGAAGCCCCACCGACTAGCTCCTACAATGAGCAGTTCTTC
CDR3: CASSEAPPTSSYNEQFF

J: TRBJ1-2
size: once
D: .
V: TRBV20-1
DNA: TGCAGTGCTAGCGAGGCGGGGGGCTACACCTTC
CDR3: CSASEAGGYTF

J: TRBJ1-3
size: .
D: .
V: TRBV9
DNA: TGTGCCAGCAGCGTAGACAGGCTCTCTGGAAACACCATATATTTT
CDR3: CASSVDRLSGNTIYF

J: TRBJ2-3
size: once
D: .
V: TRBV24-1
DNA: TGTGCCACCAGTGATTTGACAGGGCCCGGGGCAGATACGCAGTATTTT
CDR3: CATSDLTGPGADTQYF

J: TRBJ2-3
size: .
D: .
V: TRBV4-1
DNA: TGCGCCAGCAGCCAAGAAGGGTATACGCAGTATTTT
CDR3: CASSQEGYTQYF

J: TRBJ2-7
size: .
D: .
V: TRBV1
DNA: TGCACCAGCAGCCCAGCAGGGCTAGCGCCTTCCTACGAGCAGTACTTC
CDR3: CTSSPAGLAPSYEQYF

J: TRBJ2-7
size: .
D: .
V: TRBV6-1
DNA: TGTGCCAGCAGTGAATGGGGGGCTGCGTACGAGCAGTACTTC
CDR3: CASSEWGAAYEQYF

J: TRBJ2-2
size: .
D: .
V: TRBV30
DNA: TGTGCCTGGAGCAGCCGAACCTTGAACACCGGGGAGCTGTTTTTT
CDR3: CAWSSRTLNTGELFF

J: TRBJ1-6
size: once
D: .
V: TRBV5-4
DNA: TGTGCCAGCAGCATCAAAAGTCCCGCTAATTCACCCCTCCACTTT
CDR3: CASSIKSPANSPLHF

J: TRBJ2-5
size: .
D: TRBD1
V: TRBV19
DNA: TGTGCCAGTAGTAAAAACCCGAAAGGACAGGGGGGCCTCAAAGAGACCCAGTACTTC
CDR3: CASSKNPKGQGGLKETQYF

J: TRBJ2-3
size: .
D: .
V: TRBV11-3
DNA: TGTGCCAGCAGCTTAGGGGGCACAGATACGCAGTATTTT
CDR3: CASSLGGTDTQYF

J: TRBJ1-2
size: .
D: .
V: TRBV30
DNA: TGTGCCTGGAGTGTAAACCTGGGGGCAACCTATGGCTACACCTTC
CDR3: CAWSVNLGATYGYTF

J: TRBJ1-1
size: .
D: .
V: TRBV9
DNA: TGTGCCAGCGGGACCTTGACGGGCACTGAAGCTTTCTTT
CDR3: CASGTLTGTEAFF

J: TRBJ2-7
size: .
D: .
V: TRBV29-1
DNA: TGCAGCGTTGCGGGACGGACCTACGAGCAGTACTTC
CDR3: CSVAGRTYEQYF

J: TRBJ2-5
size: .
D: TRBD2
V: TRBV6-5
DNA: TGTGCCAGCACACTGGCTAGCGGGGGCCAAGAGACCCAGTACTTC
CDR3: CASTLASGGQETQYF

J: TRBJ1-5
size: .
D: .
V: TRBV18
DNA: TGTGCCAGCTCAGGGCAGAGAAATCAGCCCCAGCATTTT
CDR3: CASSGQRNQPQHF

J: TRBJ1-6
size: once
D: .
V: TRBV6-5
DNA: TGTGCCAGCAGTTACATCCCGGGTGCGACGGGTTCACCCCTCCACTTT
CDR3: CASSYIPGATGSPLHF

J: TRBJ2-1
size: .
D: .
V: TRBV7-9
DNA: TGTGCCAGCAGCTTAATGGCCGACCAGTTCTTC
CDR3: CASSLMADQFF

J: TRBJ1-5
size: .
D: .
V: TRBV30
DNA: TGTGCCTGGAGTGTGGGGGAGCCCCAGCATTTT
CDR3: CAWSVGEPQHF

J: TRBJ2-7
size: .
D: TRBD2
V: TRBV27
DNA: TGTGCCAGCAGTTTAAACCGGGGGGATCCTTCCGAGCAGTACTTC
CDR3: CASSLNRGDPSEQYF

J: TRBJ2-7
size: .
D: TRBD1
V: TRBV2
DNA: TGTGCCAGCAGCTCCGGGACAGGATACTACGAGCAGTACTTC
CDR3: CASSSGTGYYEQYF

J: TRBJ2-4
size: once
D: .
V: TRBV5-1
DNA: TGCGCCAGCAGCTTGGGATGGGGGCAGGGCGACATTCAGTACTTC
CDR3: CASSLGWGQGDIQYF

J: TRBJ1-5
size: .
D: TRBD1
V: TRBV6-5
DNA: TGTGCCAGCAGAGGACAGGACAATCAGCCCCAGCATTTT
CDR3: CASRGQDNQPQHF

J: TRBJ2-5
size: .
D: .
V: TRBV12-3/TRBV12-4
DNA: TGTGCCAGCAGTTTCTCGGAAGAGACCCAGTACTTC
CDR3: CASSFSEETQYF

J: TRBJ1-4
size: .
D: .
V: TRBV7-8
DNA: TGTGCCAGCAGCTTAAGGGGAGAATGGCCAGACAGAACTAATGAAAAACTGTTTTTT
CDR3: CASSLRGEWPDRTNEKLFF

J: TRBJ2-7
size: .
D: .
V: TRBV24-1
DNA: TGTGCCACCAGTGATTACAATGGGGGAGAGCAGTACTTC
CDR3: CATSDYNGGEQYF